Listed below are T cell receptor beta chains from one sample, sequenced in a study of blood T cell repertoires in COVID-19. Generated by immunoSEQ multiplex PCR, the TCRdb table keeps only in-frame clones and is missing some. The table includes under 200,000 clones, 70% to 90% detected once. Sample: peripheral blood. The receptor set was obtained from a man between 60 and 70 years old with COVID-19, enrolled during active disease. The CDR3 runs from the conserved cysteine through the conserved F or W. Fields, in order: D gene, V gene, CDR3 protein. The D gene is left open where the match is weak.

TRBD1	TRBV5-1	CASSLEGGRETQYF
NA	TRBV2	CASNPGYYGYTF
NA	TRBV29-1	CSASRTAFIDEQYF
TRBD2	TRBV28	CASRMTSGRVADTQYF
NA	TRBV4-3	CASSQGLNGVGYTF
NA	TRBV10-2	CASSEETGLNYGYTF
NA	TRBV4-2	CASSAALEANTEAFF
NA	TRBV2	CASSPRRDNQPQHF
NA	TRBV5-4	CASSLDSFYGYTF
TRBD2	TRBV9	CASSATLAGGGTDTQYF
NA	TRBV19	CASSTAERVAEAFF
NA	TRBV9	CASSVGTVGLEGLFF
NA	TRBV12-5	CASGIGRDEAFF
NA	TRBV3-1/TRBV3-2	CASSLGAGQRYF
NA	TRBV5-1	CASSLDLLGGGQSPLHF
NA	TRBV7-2	CASSPEPAGNEQFF
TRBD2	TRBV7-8	CASRLAGAEEQYF
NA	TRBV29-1	CSVLGRFTDTQYF
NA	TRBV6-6	CASSKRQGPYEQYF
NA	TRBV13	CASSLTGKNTEAFF
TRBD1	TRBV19	CASSIPGQGGIDGYTF
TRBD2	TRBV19	CASSPGGLAGATEQFF
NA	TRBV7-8	CASSLGTAGNTIYF
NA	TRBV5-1	CASSLAARSADGYTF
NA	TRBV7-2	CASSLAGAGNTIYF
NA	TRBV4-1	CASSLEIRYEQYF
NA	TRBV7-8	CASSPRRLRGETQYF
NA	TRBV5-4	CASSVRSYEQYF
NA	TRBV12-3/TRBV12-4	CASRTVMNTEAFF
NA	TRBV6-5	CASIKEGNNQPQHF
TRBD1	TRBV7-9	CATKGTGPSGNTIYF
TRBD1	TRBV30	CAWSVDRGDYGYTF
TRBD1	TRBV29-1	CSVGQGQGIYNEQFF
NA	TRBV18	CASSRTVDTEAFF
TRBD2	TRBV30	CAWSSGSHTDTQYF
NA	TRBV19	CASSISQGHTEAFF
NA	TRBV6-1	CASSERGGNQPQHF
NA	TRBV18	CASSHTPTGPTGQPQHF
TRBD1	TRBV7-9	CASSWGQVVRETQYF
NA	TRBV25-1	CASGQGRYGYTF
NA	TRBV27	CASSYRAGTEAFF
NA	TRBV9	CASSVSTGSGTEAFF
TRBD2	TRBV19	CASSRLAGASTDTQYF
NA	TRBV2	CASTGMTNEKLFF
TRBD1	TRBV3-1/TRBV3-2	CASSLGQGAGSPLHF
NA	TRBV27	CASTQTGKNTEAFF
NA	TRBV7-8	CASSLAARSSQPQHF
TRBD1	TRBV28	CASSRGTGNLYGYTF
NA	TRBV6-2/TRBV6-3	CASSQTGRAQPQHF
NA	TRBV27	CASSSSGYIYEQYF
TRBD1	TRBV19	CASSQGTGGGTEAFF
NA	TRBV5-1	CASSFDSDNSPLHF
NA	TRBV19	CGHRGGCGYTF